The TCR beta chain under discussion was sequenced for a study of T cells in tumors after PD-1 blockade. J gave up 7 bases and V 4 bases, and 5 bases lay outside the gene matches. Germline assignment: CDR1 KGHDR and CDR2 SFDVKD. There are 15 residues in the CDR3. Libraries were prepared by immunoSEQ multiplex PCR; TCRdb keeps only in-frame clonotypes and omits some of them. The repertoire has approximately 46,000 clones, 75% to 85% of them found once; the top ten carry over 15%. The chain employs TRBV24-1 and TRBJ2-2; 10 bases fit TRBD1. This sequence originates from a human donor with basal cell carcinoma. The sequenced sample was PBMCs, obtained before anti-PD-1 treatment. The CDR3 coding sequence is TGTGCCACCAGTGAGCTGACAGGGGGCTACGGGGAGCTGTTTTTT. Protein sequence: CATSELTGGYGELFF.